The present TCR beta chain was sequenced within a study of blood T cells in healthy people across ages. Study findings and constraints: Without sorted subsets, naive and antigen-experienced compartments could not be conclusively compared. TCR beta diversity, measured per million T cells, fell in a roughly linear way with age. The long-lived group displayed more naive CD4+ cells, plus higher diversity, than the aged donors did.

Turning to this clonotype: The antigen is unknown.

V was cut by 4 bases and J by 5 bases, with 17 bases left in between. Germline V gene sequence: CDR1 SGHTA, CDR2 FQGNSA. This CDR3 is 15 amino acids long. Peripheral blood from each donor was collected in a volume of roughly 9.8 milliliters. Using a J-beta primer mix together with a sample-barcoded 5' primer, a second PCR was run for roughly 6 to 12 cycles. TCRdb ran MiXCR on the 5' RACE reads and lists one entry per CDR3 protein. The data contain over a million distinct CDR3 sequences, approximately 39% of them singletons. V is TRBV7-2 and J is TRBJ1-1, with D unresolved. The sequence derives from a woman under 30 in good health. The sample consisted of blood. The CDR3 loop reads CASSSAGPYETEAFF. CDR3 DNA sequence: TGTGCCAGCAGCTCTGCCGGGCCGTATGAGACTGAAGCTTTCTTT. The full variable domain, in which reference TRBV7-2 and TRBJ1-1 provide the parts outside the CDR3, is GAGVSQSPSNKVTEKGKDVELRCDPISGHTALYWYRQSLGQGLEFLIYFQGNSAPDKSGLPSDRFSAERTGGSVSTLTIQRTQQEDSAVYLCASSSAGPYETEAFFGQGTRLTVV.